This T cell receptor (beta chain) stems from a study of neurological immune-mediated disorders. The team produced cDNA through 5'RACE using 10-nucleotide random UMIs. TCRdb recomputed calls from the 5' RACE reads with MiXCR, one row per CDR3 protein. Seen here are roughly 50,000 distinct CDR3 sequences, roughly 26% observed once, and the top ten hold 20% to 25%. Whole-study results and caveats: HTLV-1-associated myelopathy led in TCR clonal expansion, while multiple sclerosis ranked lowest, below healthy controls.

As healthy controls, volunteers from a blood bank in Maryland, USA, were used. Unsorted libraries were prepared from 2 million PBMCs that had been stored at -80 C. Trimming took off 6 bases at V and 6 bases at J, with 15 bases between the two ends. The length of the CDR3 is 14 residues. Germline CDR1 and CDR2: SNHLY and FYNNEI. About this clonotype itself: Its antigen is not identified.

Sequencing was performed on PBMCs. This receptor was identified in a woman aged 70-85 years in good health. The chain has TRBV2 and TRBJ1-5; tentative D call: TRBD1 (6 bases). CDR3 protein: CASSDQGNGQPQHF. CDR3 sequence (DNA): TGTGCCAGCAGCGATCAGGGGAACGGTCAGCCCCAGCATTTT.